These 28 T cell receptor beta chains share one sample of origin, sequenced in a study of cytomegalovirus exposure and HLA in healthy donors. Primers: 60 Vbeta forward and 13 Jbeta reverse. Here immunoSEQ multiplex PCR was the method, and the copy in TCRdb shows in-frame clones only, minus some. The data hold about 52,000 clones, with around 66% observed a single time. What was sequenced was PBMCs. The receptors shown here come from a man aged 18 to 29 in good health and CMV-seronegative.

The V gene is TRBV6-6, the J gene TRBJ1-1, with 7 bases aligning to TRBD1. With 6 bases clipped from V and 1 base from J, the junction kept 11 bases outside the gene matches. Germline V gene sequence: CDR1 MNHNY, CDR2 SVGAGI (reference sequence). The CDR3 consists of 16 residues. The CDR3 DNA reads as TGTGCCAGCAGCTATCCGACAGGGTTAGGGAACACTGAAGCTTTCTTT. As protein: CASSYPTGLGNTEAFF.

This clone was observed a few times. The chain uses TRBV5-1 and TRBJ1-2; TRBD1 matches 8 bases. CDR3 length: 15 residues. Germline values: CDR1 SGHRS, CDR2 YFSETQ. With V trimmed by 0 bases and J by 8 bases, 9 bases remained unmatched. This CDR3 is CASSLEFNRGSGYTF. The CDR3 DNA reads as TGCGCCAGCAGCTTGGAGTTTAACAGGGGGTCGGGCTACACCTTC.

This clone showed up just once. The V and J genes are TRBV5-1 and TRBJ2-5, with a tentative D call TRBD1 (6 bases). Trimming cost V 4 bases and J 4 bases, with 14 bases left between them. Per the germline V gene, CDR1 is SGHRS and CDR2 is YFSETQ. There are 14 residues in the CDR3. The CDR3 protein is CASSRDTARETQYF. CDR3 bases: TGCGCCAGCAGCCGGGACACGGCCCGAGAGACCCAGTACTTC.

This clone was seen a few times. The rearrangement joins TRBV7-9 to TRBJ1-3; no clear D. CDR3 length: 15 amino acids. With 3 bases removed from V and 4 bases from J, the gap between germline ends came to 13 bases. Germline CDR1 is SEHNR and CDR2 is FQNEAQ (reference sequence). CDR3 sequence: CASSFDTRVGNTIYF. Written as DNA, the CDR3 is TGTGCCAGCAGCTTTGACACCAGAGTAGGAAACACCATATATTTT.

The chain recombines TRBV5-1 with TRBJ1-4; 7 bases line up with TRBD1. Trimming removed 3 bases from V and 5 bases from J; junction bases left unmatched: 7. Germline V lookup: CDR1 SGHRS, CDR2 YFSETQ. The length of the CDR3 is 15 residues. This CDR3 is CASSSGTASNEKLFF. In nucleotides, the CDR3 is TGCGCCAGCAGCTCCGGGACAGCTTCAAATGAAAAACTGTTTTTT.

This chain uses TRBV2 with TRBJ2-1, with TRBD2 matching over 12 bases. V lost 5 bases, J lost 0 bases, and 11 bases stayed unmatched. The CDR3 runs to 19 residues. Germline loops: CDR1 SNHLY, CDR2 FYNNEI. The CDR3, as DNA: TGTGCCAGCAGTAGGACTAGCGGGGTCCTTATCGGCTCCTACAATGAGCAGTTCTTC. It is translated as CASSRTSGVLIGSYNEQFF.

The chain has TRBV4-2 and TRBJ2-2; D not resolved. This CDR3 is 17 amino acids long. In germline, CDR1 is LGHNA, CDR2 YNFKEQ. V lost 2 bases, J lost 7 bases, and 20 bases lay in between. The CDR3 coding sequence is TGTGCCAGCAGCCAATTACCCCCCCCGGTGGCGGTCGGGGAGCTGTTTTTT. Protein sequence: CASSQLPPPVAVGELFF.

This clone was found a few times. This chain uses TRBV5-4 with TRBJ2-2, with TRBD2 matching 12 bases. The CDR3 runs 16 residues. Germline V gene data show CDR1 as SGHNT and CDR2 as YYREEE (reference sequence). Unmatched junction bases numbered 5, after V lost 4 bases and J lost 4 bases. The CDR3 region has the DNA TGTGCCAGCAGCCCGCCGGGACTAGCGGGCACCGGGGAGCTGTTTTTT. Translating it yields CASSPPGLAGTGELFF.

V and J are TRBV29-1 and TRBJ1-5; the match to TRBD1 covers 11 bases. The V gene end was trimmed by 4 bases and the J gene end by 5 bases; junction bases not matched to a gene: 1. The CDR3 length is 13 residues. CDR1 is SQVTM, CDR2 ANQGSEA, per germline. The CDR3 region has the DNA TGCAGCGTTGGGGACAGGGGGGATCAGCCCCAGCATTTT. Encoded protein: CSVGDRGDQPQHF.

The rearrangement uses TRBV10-3 and TRBJ1-1; 7 positions agree with TRBD1. CDR3 length equals 15 residues. The V gene's germline CDR1 is ENHRY and CDR2 SYGVKD. With 6 bases clipped from V and 1 base from J, the junction kept 8 bases outside the gene matches. CDR3 bases: TGTGCCATCAGGTCCCGACAGGGTTCGAACACTGAAGCTTTCTTT. Translating it yields CAIRSRQGSNTEAFF.

With regard to this clone: A junction boundary mismatches the germline segment, possibly from a read error. V gene TRBV11-2 combines with J gene TRBJ1-4; unclear D gene. The V gene's germline CDR1 is SGHAT and CDR2 FQNNGV. The CDR3 has 16 residues. The CDR3 coding sequence is TGTGCCAGCAGCCTAGTTCCACCCCCTACTAGTGAAAAACTGTTTTTT. Encoded protein: CASSLVPPPTSEKLFF. The full variable domain, its missing parts supplied by reference TRBV11-2 and TRBJ1-4, is EAGVAQSPRYKIIEKRQSVAFWCNPISGHATLYWYQQILGQGPKLLIQFQNNGVVDDSQLPKDRFSAERLKGVDSTLKIQPAKLEDSAVYLCASSLVPPPTSEKLFFGSGTQLSVL.

The chain uses TRBV6-4 and TRBJ2-3; D not certain. This CDR3 region has 15 residues. V dropped 0 bases and J dropped 0 bases, with 7 bases sitting between them. CDR1 and CDR2 from the germline V gene are MRHNA and SNTAGT. CDR3 in DNA: TGTGCCAGCAGTGACTCCCCGGTCAGCACAGATACGCAGTATTTT. This sequence encodes CASSDSPVSTDTQYF.

This clone was observed a handful of times. The rearrangement links TRBV28 to TRBJ2-5; 15 bases agree with TRBD2. V shed 2 bases, J shed 0 bases, and the junction held 19 bases outside the gene matches. The CDR3 runs 23 residues. The germline V gene encodes CDR1 MDHEN and CDR2 SYDVKM. CDR3 nucleotide sequence: TGTGCCAGCAGTTTACCCCGGCACCACCGGACTAGCGGGAGGGCCAAGTACCAAGAGACCCAGTACTTC. Residues: CASSLPRHHRTSGRAKYQETQYF. The variable domain in full, with the rest retrieved from reference TRBV28 and TRBJ2-5, is DVKVTQSSRYLVKRTGEKVFLECVQDMDHENMFWYRQDPGLGLRLIYFSYDVKMKEKGDIPEGYSVSREKKERFSLILESASTNQTSMYLCASSLPRHHRTSGRAKYQETQYFGPGTRLLVL.

The V call is TRBV7-6, the J call TRBJ2-5; 8 bases match TRBD2. Germline-derived CDR1 and CDR2 are SGHVS and FNYEAQ. CDR3 length: 18 residues. The V segment lost 1 base and the J segment 2 bases; nucleotides outside the gene matches: 12. The CDR3 is CASSLVSASGRYQETQYF. The DNA of the CDR3 is TGTGCCAGCAGCTTAGTGAGCGCTAGCGGGCGTTATCAAGAGACCCAGTACTTC. The whole variable domain, remainder taken from reference TRBV7-6 and TRBJ2-5, is GAGVSQSPRYKVTKRGQDVALRCDPISGHVSLYWYRQALGQGPEFLTYFNYEAQQDKSGLPNDRFSAERPEGSISTLTIQRTEQRDSAMYRCASSLVSASGRYQETQYFGPGTRLLVL.

V gene TRBV5-1 combines with J gene TRBJ1-4; D remains ambiguous. The germline CDR1 and CDR2 sequences are SGHRS and YFSETQ. The length of the CDR3 is 17 residues. V was shortened by 7 bases and J by 7 bases, with 26 bases between the two germline ends. DNA for the CDR3: TGCGCCAGCCCCACCACAGACATTGTGGGTATAATTGAAAAACTGTTTTTT. The encoded protein is CASPTTDIVGIIEKLFF.

The chain couples TRBV4-1 to TRBJ1-2; TRBD1 is a possible D gene (5 bases). The CDR3 is 16 amino acids. Between the trimmed V and J ends, which lost 1 base and 8 bases, there was a span of 20 bases. Germline V gene data show CDR1 as MGHRA and CDR2 as YSYEKL. CDR3 amino acids: CASSQGRGRGLQGYTF. The CDR3 coding sequence is TGCGCCAGCAGCCAAGGACGTGGGAGGGGATTGCAAGGCTACACCTTC.

This chain uses TRBV30 with TRBJ2-1; D possibly corresponds to TRBD2 (6 bases). V lost 0 bases and J 12 bases, leaving 12 bases between the germline ends. CDR3 size: 12 residues. Germline CDR1 and CDR2: GTSNPN and SVGIG (reference sequence). CDR3 DNA sequence: TGTGCCTGGAGTGTACTGACTAGAGCGCAGTTCTTC. This sequence encodes CAWSVLTRAQFF.

This rearrangement joins TRBV30 to TRBJ2-1, with D hard to call. Germline CDR1 and CDR2: GTSNPN and SVGIG (reference sequence). The V gene lost 3 bases and the J gene lost 1 base, with 10 bases spanning the gap. The CDR3 spans 14 residues. The CDR3 is CAWRTSWSYNEQFF. CDR3 nucleotides: TGTGCCTGGAGAACAAGTTGGTCCTACAATGAGCAGTTCTTC.

This clone was detected only once. The gene calls are TRBV28 and TRBJ2-2; the D is unclear. The CDR3 sequence is 11 residues long. Germline V lookup: CDR1 MDHEN, CDR2 SYDVKM. Trimming took 4 bases from V and 8 from J, leaving 5 bases between them. The CDR3 coding sequence is TGTGCCAGCAGTTCTAGGGGGGAGCTGTTTTTT. Encoded protein: CASSSRGELFF.

J is TRBJ2-6 and V is TRBV10-3; TRBD2 might be the D (6 bases). The CDR3 length is 16 residues. The germline gives CDR1 ENHRY, CDR2 SYGVKD. Between the trimmed V and J ends, which lost 7 bases and 0 bases, there was a span of 13 bases. This CDR3 is CAIMGGDYSGANVLTF. For the CDR3, the DNA is TGTGCCATCATGGGGGGTGATTACTCTGGGGCCAACGTCCTGACTTTC.

J is TRBJ1-4 and V is TRBV28, with D maybe TRBD1 (6 bases). CDR3 length: 14 residues. The germline gives CDR1 MDHEN, CDR2 SYDVKM. V was pared by 3 bases and J by 8 bases, with 13 bases between. The CDR3 spells CASSLAGVGEKLFF. The DNA of the CDR3 is TGTGCCAGCAGTTTGGCAGGGGTGGGGGAAAAACTGTTTTTT. The variable domain in full, with the rest retrieved from reference TRBV28 and TRBJ1-4, is DVKVTQSSRYLVKRTGEKVFLECVQDMDHENMFWYRQDPGLGLRLIYFSYDVKMKEKGDIPEGYSVSREKKERFSLILESASTNQTSMYLCASSLAGVGEKLFFGSGTQLSVL.

In this sample, this clone turned up once. The chain employs TRBV5-6 and TRBJ2-7; 10 bases match TRBD1. With 4 bases clipped from V and 5 bases from J, the junction kept 6 bases outside the gene matches. CDR1 and CDR2 from the germline V gene are SGHDT and YYEEEE. The CDR3 runs 14 residues. CDR3 in amino acids: CASSIRQGAHEQYF. CDR3 nucleotide sequence: TGTGCCAGCAGCATCCGACAGGGGGCCCACGAGCAGTACTTC.

This clone came up a few times. The chain combines TRBV2 with TRBJ1-3; possible D gene TRBD1, 5 bases. Germline loops: CDR1 SNHLY, CDR2 FYNNEI. V lost 6 bases to trimming and J lost 0 bases, with 12 bases between them. CDR3 size: 15 residues. CDR3 nucleotides: TGTGCCAGCAGCCGCGAAGGGGCCTCTGGAAACACCATATATTTT. Its translation is CASSREGASGNTIYF. Full variable domain (rest looked up from reference TRBV2 and TRBJ1-3): EPEVTQTPSHQVTQMGQEVILRCVPISNHLYFYWYRQILGQKVEFLVSFYNNEISEKSEIFDDQFSVERPDGSNFTLKIRSTKLEDSAMYFCASSREGASGNTIYFGEGSWLTVV.

V is TRBV5-1 and J is TRBJ1-1; TRBD1 agrees at 9 bases. Looked up from germline, CDR1 is SGHRS and CDR2 is YFSETQ. V shed 7 bases and J 1 base; nucleotides not matched to a gene: 2. This CDR3 is built from 13 residues. The CDR3, as DNA: TGCGCCAGCGGGACAGGGCCGAACACTGAAGCTTTCTTT. Amino acids: CASGTGPNTEAFF.

This chain uses TRBV5-1 with TRBJ2-7, with 11 bases that match TRBD2. The germline CDR1 and CDR2 sequences are SGHRS and YFSETQ. V lost 4 bases, J lost 4 bases, and 13 bases stayed unmatched. This CDR3 region has 17 residues. CDR3 amino acids: CASSPRDPLAGGYEQYF. Written as DNA, the CDR3 is TGCGCCAGCAGCCCCCGGGACCCTCTAGCGGGAGGATACGAGCAGTACTTC.

The rearrangement links TRBV7-8 to TRBJ1-4; 9 bases line up with TRBD1. Germline V CDR1 and CDR2: SGHVS, FQNEAQ. With 5 bases clipped from V and 8 bases from J, the junction kept 9 bases outside the gene matches. CDR3 length equals 15 residues. The CDR3, as DNA: TGTGCCAGCAGCCCTAGGACAGGGGCTGCGGAAAAACTGTTTTTT. It is translated as CASSPRTGAAEKLFF.

This chain joins TRBV4-1 and TRBJ2-1, with TRBD2 matching 8 bases. The trim removed 2 bases at V and 0 bases at J, leaving 3 bases unmatched. Germline V gene sequence: CDR1 MGHRA, CDR2 YSYEKL. The CDR3 totals 16 residues. CDR3 nucleotide sequence: TGCGCCAGCAGCCAAAATAGCGGGAACTCCTACAATGAGCAGTTCTTC. It is translated as CASSQNSGNSYNEQFF.

The chain links TRBV6-1 to TRBJ2-1; possible D gene TRBD2, 6 bases. Trimming shortened V by 0 bases and J by 3 bases, and 9 bases separated the two germline ends. CDR1 MNHNS and CDR2 SASEGT come from the germline V gene. The CDR3 spans 15 residues. The DNA of the CDR3 is TGTGCCAGCAGTGAAGCCTGGACTATCTACAATGAGCAGTTCTTC. Translated: CASSEAWTIYNEQFF.